These 10 T cell receptor beta chains originate from one sample sequenced in a study of immune heterogeneity within non-small cell lung tumors. With about 570 ng used per sample, the template was genomic DNA from bulk tumor. Several far-apart biopsies were taken per primary tumor during surgery. Undergoing curative surgery were patients whose non-small cell lung cancer was untreated and newly diagnosed. TCR beta CDR3 amplification used multiplex PCR with 32 V and 13 J primers. In TCRdb, the multiplex PCR reads were re-called with MiXCR into one record per CDR3 protein. This sample has 15,000 or so distinct CDR3 sequences; 30% occur once, and the top ten carry 13% to 15%. Sequencing was carried out using lung tumor tissue. Receptors originate from a woman aged 50 to 65 with non-small cell lung cancer.

The CDR3 spells CASSLRGAVYNEQFF. The CDR3 region has the DNA TGTGCCAGCAGTTTGCGGGGGGCGGTTTACAATGAGCAGTTCTTC. The V gene is TRBV28, the J gene TRBJ2-1, with 8 bases fitting TRBD2. The CDR3 has 15 residues. J was trimmed by 4 bases and V by 3 bases; bases with no gene match: 5. Germline V gene sequence: CDR1 MDHEN, CDR2 SYDVKM.

This clonotype was counted many times. The rearrangement joins TRBV10-1 to TRBJ2-2; D unclear. V gave up 4 bases and J gave up 5 bases, with 5 bases separating them. Germline V CDR1 and CDR2: WNHNN, SYGVQD (reference sequence). This CDR3 is 12 amino acids long. The CDR3 DNA follows: TGCGCCAGCAGTGGTGGTACCGGGGAGCTGTTTTTT. This translates into CASSGGTGELFF.

This clonotype was seen many times. CDR3 residues: CASSQDLNQETQYF. CDR3 bases: TGTGCCAGCAGCCAAGATTTGAACCAAGAGACCCAGTACTTC. The rearrangement links TRBV4-2 to TRBJ2-5; no firm D call. The CDR3 is 14 residues long. Germline V gene data show CDR1 as LGHNA and CDR2 as YNFKEQ. Trimming cost V 0 bases and J 0 bases, with 5 bases left between them.

This clonotype appeared many times. The rearrangement joins TRBV6-1 to TRBJ2-5; tentative D call: TRBD1 (6 bases). V was shortened by 5 bases and J by 2 bases, with 24 bases between the two germline ends. The CDR3 runs 18 residues. Germline CDR1 reads MNHNS; CDR2 reads SASEGT. The DNA for the CDR3 is TGTGCCAGCAGTCACCCAACCCCGGTGGCAGGGGATCAAGAGACCCAGTACTTC. Amino acids: CASSHPTPVAGDQETQYF.

With regard to this clonotype: A read error may be the cause here, since a much bigger clone is one base away. V is TRBV6-1 and J is TRBJ2-1; D is undetermined. V lost 8 bases to trimming and J lost 6 bases, with 14 bases between them. Germline lookup yields CDR1 MNHNS and CDR2 SASEGT. The CDR3 contains 13 residues. CDR3 protein: CASLAIFVNEQFF. The CDR3 nucleotides are TGTGCCAGCCTGGCCATATTTGTCAATGAGCAGTTCTTC.

A few counts support this clonotype. Here the CDR3 DNA reads TGTGCCAGCAGCTTAGCGGAGACCCAGTACTTC. Residues: CASSLAETQYF. The chain couples TRBV11-2 to TRBJ2-5; unclear D gene. The CDR3 contains 11 residues. The V gene lost 1 base and the J gene lost 5 bases, with 2 bases spanning the gap. Germline V gene lookup returns CDR1 SGHAT and CDR2 FQNNGV. Using reference TRBV11-2 and TRBJ2-5 for the parts outside the CDR3, the full variable domain is EAGVAQSPRYKIIEKRQSVAFWCNPISGHATLYWYQQILGQGPKLLIQFQNNGVVDDSQLPKDRFSAERLKGVDSTLKIQPAKLEDSAVYLCASSLAETQYFGPGTRLLVL.

This clonotype came up a few times. The chain couples TRBV24-1 to TRBJ2-5; perhaps TRBD2 as D (6 bases). The CDR3 contains 17 residues. The ends were cut back, 3 bases at V and 4 bases at J, with 20 bases in the middle. Germline V gene data show CDR1 as KGHDR and CDR2 as SFDVKD. CDR3 nucleotides: TGTGCCACCAGTGATGCCGGCCGGGGGTCCTCTTTAGAGACCCAGTACTTC. It yields the protein CATSDAGRGSSLETQYF.

This chain connects TRBV29-1 to TRBJ2-4; a weak D match, TRBD1 (5 bases). There are 11 residues in the CDR3. Germline CDR1 SQVTM, CDR2 ANQGSEA. Trimming pared 6 bases from V and 6 bases from J, leaving 9 bases between. The CDR3 loop reads CSVGDRNIQYF. The CDR3 DNA reads as TGCAGCGTCGGTGACAGAAACATTCAGTACTTC.

This clonotype is classed as medium-sized (0.01 to 0.1%). This chain uses TRBV2 with TRBJ1-2; D is possibly TRBD1 (5 bases). CDR3 size: 14 residues. Germline V lookup: CDR1 SNHLY, CDR2 FYNNEI. Trimming removed 4 bases from V and 8 bases from J, with 17 bases in between. DNA for the CDR3: TGTGCCAGCAGTGGGGACCGTATGACCCTAGGCTACACCTTC. Translation: CASSGDRMTLGYTF.

This clonotype was seen repeatedly, ten times or more. The genes are TRBV9 and TRBJ1-2; 7 nucleotides line up with TRBD1. The V segment lost 1 base and the J segment 8 bases; nucleotides outside the gene matches: 5. The CDR3 runs 13 residues. Looked up from germline, CDR1 is SGDLS and CDR2 is YYNGEE. CDR3 residues: CASSVTGESGYTF. CDR3 in DNA: TGTGCCAGCAGCGTAACAGGGGAAAGCGGCTACACCTTC.